This TCR beta chain was recorded in a study of T cell responses to AZD1222 COVID-19 vaccine. CDR3 length: 15 amino acids. CDR1 is MNHEY and CDR2 is SMNVEV in the germline V gene (reference sequence). With 3 bases removed from V and 1 base from J, the gap between germline ends came to 10 bases. Method: immunoSEQ multiplex PCR; TCRdb's copy keeps in-frame clones and lacks some. This table has about 57,000 clones, 85% appearing once. This specimen consisted of peripheral blood, obtained on day 0 of AZD1222 vaccination. The source of this sequence is an adult in good health. The chain has TRBV27 and TRBJ2-4; D is unresolved. The CDR3 DNA reads TGTGCCAGCAGTTTTGTCGCTTCGGCCAAAAACATTCAGTACTTC. Residues: CASSFVASAKNIQYF.